Presented here are 12 T cell receptor beta chains from one specimen sequenced in a study of control samples from healthy donors and cancer patients. Clones were sequenced by immunoSEQ multiplex PCR, and TCRdb holds only the in-frame ones, with some missing. The table includes about 15,000 clones, 60% to 80% detected once. The sequencing input was formalin-fixed, paraffin-embedded tissue. Every receptor here comes from a female donor with lung cancer.

V gene TRBV29-1 combines with J gene TRBJ1-1, with D unclear. Trimming cost V 8 bases and J 1 base, with 11 bases left between them. Per the germline V gene, CDR1 is SQVTM and CDR2 is ANQGSEA. CDR3 length equals 12 residues. The CDR3 is CSTDAGNTEAFF. The CDR3 DNA reads as TGCAGCACTGACGCGGGGAACACTGAAGCTTTCTTT.

CDR3 sequence: CASSLPGLAGGKTQYF. CDR3 nucleotide sequence: TGTGCCAGCAGCCTGCCGGGACTAGCGGGGGGGAAGACCCAGTACTTC. The V gene is TRBV6-2 or TRBV6-3, the J gene TRBJ2-5; 16 bases are shared with TRBD2. V trimming: 6 bases; J trimming: 6 bases; junction bases outside the gene matches: 7. The CDR3 sequence is 16 residues long. Germline CDR1 and CDR2: MNHEY and SVGEGT.

V usage is TRBV11-1 and J usage is TRBJ2-3; perhaps TRBD1 as D (6 bases). The CDR3 is 15 residues long. Germline V CDR1 and CDR2: SGHAT, FQDESV (reference sequence). V lost 5 bases, J lost 2 bases, and 14 bases lay in between. This CDR3 is CASSLWGRVTDTQYF. The CDR3 nucleotides read TGTGCCAGCAGCCTTTGGGGGCGCGTCACAGATACGCAGTATTTT.

CDR3 protein: CASSSARGEFF. CDR3 nucleotide sequence: TGTGCCAGCAGCTCTGCCAGGGGGGAGTTCTTC. The chain carries TRBV7-9 and TRBJ2-1, with D perhaps matching TRBD1 (7 bases). V was cut by 4 bases and J by 14 bases, with 12 bases left in between. Germline V CDR1 and CDR2: SEHNR, FQNEAQ (reference sequence). The CDR3 is 11 residues long.

The chain combines TRBV7-9 with TRBJ2-3; 13 bases fit TRBD2. Germline CDR1 SEHNR, CDR2 FQNEAQ (reference sequence). The CDR3 consists of 17 residues. Trimming removed 5 bases from V and 5 bases from J; junction bases left unmatched: 10. In DNA form, the CDR3 reads TGTGCCAGCAGCCGAGGACTAGCGGGGGCGCGGGGAGATACGCAGTATTTT. Residues: CASSRGLAGARGDTQYF. Together with reference TRBV7-9 and TRBJ2-3, the CDR3 gives the full variable domain: DTGVSQNPRHKITKRGQNVTFRCDPISEHNRLYWYRQTLGQGPEFLTYFQNEAQLEKSRLLSDRFSAERPKGSFSTLEIQRTEQGDSAMYLCASSRGLAGARGDTQYFGPGTRLTVL.

This clone was seen just once. The chain employs TRBV18 and TRBJ1-1, with no clear D. CDR1 is KGHSH and CDR2 is LQKENI in the germline V gene. This CDR3 spans 13 amino acids. The V end lost 2 bases, the J end lost 3 bases, and 7 bases lay between the germline ends. The CDR3 loop is CASSPSRDTEAFF. The CDR3 DNA reads as TGTGCCAGCTCACCATCGAGGGACACTGAAGCTTTCTTT.

The rearrangement joins TRBV7-9 to TRBJ1-1; D is uncertain. This CDR3 region has 13 residues. Germline loops: CDR1 SEHNR, CDR2 FQNEAQ (reference sequence). With 1 base removed from V and 6 bases from J, the gap between germline ends came to 9 bases. The CDR3 is CASSLDGPSEAFF. CDR3 nucleotides: TGTGCCAGCAGCTTAGATGGACCCTCTGAAGCTTTCTTT.

V and J are TRBV10-2 and TRBJ2-5, with D possibly TRBD1 on 7 matching bases. Trimming cost V 6 bases and J 1 base, with 12 bases left between them. The CDR3 is 14 amino acids. Germline V gene data show CDR1 as WSHSY and CDR2 as SAAADI. CDR3 protein: CASSPQGGQETQYF. The CDR3 region has the DNA TGCGCCAGCAGCCCTCAGGGGGGCCAAGAGACCCAGTACTTC.

This clone was seen just once. The rearrangement links TRBV24-1 to TRBJ2-5, with 7 nucleotides matching TRBD1. Trimming at V came to 9 bases and at J to 4 bases, leaving 7 bases not matched to a gene. The CDR3 consists of 13 residues. CDR1 is KGHDR and CDR2 is SFDVKD in the germline V gene. The CDR3 nucleotides read TGTGCCACCGAATCTCCAGGGGGAGAGACCCAGTACTTC. Its translation: CATESPGGETQYF.

The chain is built from TRBV6-2 or TRBV6-3 and TRBJ1-4, with D possibly matching TRBD1 (5 bases). Trimming left V 2 bases short and J 8 bases short, with 15 bases between. The CDR3 runs to 15 residues. Per germline, CDR1 MNHEY and CDR2 SVGEGT. The CDR3 sequence is CASSYQRGRSEKLFF. In DNA form, the CDR3 reads TGTGCCAGCAGTTACCAACGGGGGAGAAGCGAAAAACTGTTTTTT.

This clone is a singleton in its sample. The chain couples TRBV19 to TRBJ2-7; the D gene is possibly TRBD1 (7 bases). This CDR3 is built from 14 residues. CDR1 and CDR2 from the germline V gene are LNHDA and SQIVND (reference sequence). Trimming shortened V by 4 bases and J by 3 bases, and 13 bases separated the two germline ends. CDR3 sequence (DNA): TGTGCCAGTAGTAGGGGGGACAGATTCTACGAGCAGTACTTC. This codes for CASSRGDRFYEQYF.

This sequence joins TRBV7-3 and TRBJ2-7, with D possibly matching TRBD2 (5 bases). This CDR3 spans 14 amino acids. Per germline, CDR1 SGHTA and CDR2 FQGTGA. V was cut by 7 bases and J by 3 bases, with 16 bases left in between. CDR3 in DNA: TGTGCCAGCACCCCTACGGGGAACAACTACGAGCAGTACTTC. This sequence encodes CASTPTGNNYEQYF.